The 10 T cell receptor beta chains in this list originate from one sample, sequenced in a study of blood T cell repertoires in COVID-19. Clones were read by immunoSEQ multiplex PCR, and TCRdb kept only the in-frame ones, dropping some. The sample includes approximately 130,000 clones, roughly 71% of them seen just once. Sequences were obtained from peripheral blood. Source of these receptors: an older man with acute or convalescent COVID-19.

The chain couples TRBV27 to TRBJ2-3, with 7 bases lining up with TRBD1. CDR3 length: 16 residues. The V segment lost 5 bases and the J segment 2 bases; nucleotides outside the gene matches: 10. Germline assignment: CDR1 MNHEY and CDR2 SMNVEV (reference sequence). CDR3 sequence reads: CASSERGTEITDTQYF. CDR3 coding DNA: TGTGCCAGCAGTGAAAGGGGGACAGAGATCACAGATACGCAGTATTTT.

The V and J genes are TRBV4-3 and TRBJ2-7; 11 nucleotides align to TRBD1. J lost 2 bases, V lost 4 bases, and 10 bases had no gene match. Germline values: CDR1 LGHNA, CDR2 YSLEER. This CDR3 spans 17 amino acids. CDR3 DNA: TGCGCCAGCAGCCCTCTGGGGGGACAGGGGGTCGCCTACGAGCAGTACTTC. Its translation is CASSPLGGQGVAYEQYF.

This clone has more than one count but fewer than ten. This chain links TRBV11-1 with TRBJ1-2, with 7 bases lining up with TRBD1. Trimming took 2 bases from V and 5 from J; bases not matched to a gene: 11. CDR3 length: 16 amino acids. CDR1 SGHAT and CDR2 FQDESV come from the germline V gene (reference sequence). The CDR3 loop is CASSLPGQQALYGYTF. The DNA for the CDR3 is TGTGCCAGCAGCTTACCGGGACAGCAGGCCTTATATGGCTACACCTTC.

V usage is TRBV19 and J usage is TRBJ2-7; D perhaps matches TRBD1 (6 bases). Per the germline V gene, CDR1 is LNHDA and CDR2 is SQIVND (reference sequence). V lost 4 bases to trimming and J lost 1 base, with 11 bases between them. This CDR3 comprises 14 residues. In DNA form, the CDR3 reads TGTGCCAGTAGTACCGGGGACACGTCCTACGAGCAGTACTTC. This encodes CASSTGDTSYEQYF. The complete variable domain, with remaining parts taken from reference TRBV19 and TRBJ2-7, reads DGGITQSPKYLFRKEGQNVTLSCEQNLNHDAMYWYRQDPGQGLRLIYYSQIVNDFQKGDIAEGYSVSREKKESFPLTVTSAQKNPTAFYLCASSTGDTSYEQYFGPGTRLTVT.

The genes are TRBV5-1 and TRBJ2-7; D might be TRBD2 (6 bases). Trimming took off 3 bases at V and 3 bases at J, with 22 bases between the two ends. Germline loops: CDR1 SGHRS, CDR2 YFSETQ. The length of the CDR3 is 17 residues. Written as DNA, the CDR3 is TGCGCCAGCAGCTCCTCCCCCCTTGGTAGCGGCAACTACGAGCAGTACTTC. It codes for CASSSSPLGSGNYEQYF.

The chain uses TRBV5-6 and TRBJ1-5; no clear D gene. The germline V and J ends were trimmed by 3 bases and 0 bases, with 19 bases remaining between them. Germline CDR1 reads SGHDT; CDR2 reads YYEEEE. The CDR3 sequence is 18 residues long. The CDR3 loop reads CASSSPHSEDDSNQPQHF. DNA for the CDR3: TGTGCCAGCAGCTCCCCCCATTCGGAGGATGATAGCAATCAGCCCCAGCATTTT.

V is TRBV5-1 and J is TRBJ2-7, with 11 bases lining up with TRBD2. CDR3 length: 15 residues. The junction had 9 bases not matched to a gene; V was cut back by 4 bases and J by 6 bases. Germline CDR1 is SGHRS and CDR2 is YFSETQ. The CDR3 region is CASSVETSGVTEQYF. The CDR3 nucleotides read TGCGCCAGCAGCGTGGAGACTAGCGGGGTCACCGAGCAGTACTTC.

J is TRBJ2-7 and V is TRBV5-1; D uncertain. The CDR3 has 14 amino acids. The V and J ends lost 0 bases and 1 base respectively, with 8 bases between them. Germline V gene data show CDR1 as SGHRS and CDR2 as YFSETQ. The CDR3 region is CASSLDPGSYEQYF. The DNA of the CDR3 is TGCGCCAGCAGCTTGGACCCGGGTTCCTACGAGCAGTACTTC. Combining the CDR3 with reference TRBV5-1 and TRBJ2-7 gives the whole variable domain KAGVTQTPRYLIKTRGQQVTLSCSPISGHRSVSWYQQTPGQGLQFLFEYFSETQRNKGNFPGRFSGRQFSNSRSEMNVSTLELGDSALYLCASSLDPGSYEQYFGPGTRLTVT.

As DNA, the CDR3 is TGTGCCGGGGGGGGCGAGGGGAATTCACCCCTCCACTTT. Translating it yields CAGGGEGNSPLHF. This chain uses TRBV10-3 with TRBJ1-6, with a weak D call TRBD1 (6 bases). The V end lost 11 bases, the J end lost 7 bases, and 15 bases lay between the germline ends. The CDR3 has 13 amino acids. Germline assignment: CDR1 ENHRY and CDR2 SYGVKD.

V usage is TRBV6-2 or TRBV6-3 and J usage is TRBJ1-4; D gene ambiguous. There are 14 residues in the CDR3. Germline CDR1 MNHEY, CDR2 SVGEGT. V lost 3 bases, J lost 4 bases, and 9 bases lay in between. CDR3 coding DNA: TGTGCCAGCAGTTATACTGGGCTTAATGAAAAACTGTTTTTT. It encodes CASSYTGLNEKLFF.